The rows below give T cell receptor beta chains drawn from one sample of a study of neoadjuvant anti-PD-1 for oral cavity cancer. This table comes from immunoSEQ multiplex PCR, and its TCRdb copy is limited to in-frame clones, with some not included. Among around 15,000 clones listed, about 44% were seen once. Here the sequenced sample was tumor tissue, taken after nivolumab (anti-PD-1) treatment. The origin of the receptors is a person between 35 and 79 years old with oral cavity squamous cell carcinoma. The CDR3 runs from the conserved cysteine through the conserved F or W. D genes are given only for firm matches. Expanded clones get a size class; other rows say once, few or many, or leave the size out.

>TRBV29-1|once|-|TRBJ2-5
TGCAGCGTTGAAGGGGTTTACGGGACCCAGTACTTC
CSVEGVYGTQYF
>TRBV7-7|-|-|TRBJ2-7
TGTGCCAGCAGCCCAGTAACAGGGAACTACGAGCAGTACTTC
CASSPVTGNYEQYF
>TRBV7-6|-|TRBD2|TRBJ2-7
TGTGCCAGCAGCTTAGGAGCGGGGGGGGACGAGCAGTACTTC
CASSLGAGGDEQYF
>TRBV18|-|-|TRBJ1-1
TGTGCCAGCTCCCCTATTAGGAGGGCACCGAACACTGAAGCTTTCTTT
CASSPIRRAPNTEAFF
>TRBV7-6|-|-|TRBJ2-1
TGTGCCAGCAGCCCTTCCCTAGCCAATGAGCAGTTCTTC
CASSPSLANEQFF
>TRBV5-4|-|TRBD2|TRBJ2-3
TGTGCCAGCAGCTTGGCGGGTAGCGGGTTTGGGGCAGATACGCAGTATTTT
CASSLAGSGFGADTQYF
>TRBV7-3|-|-|TRBJ1-2
TGTGCCAGCAGCTCAGCAATCCAGGGGAGAGGCTACACCTTC
CASSSAIQGRGYTF
>TRBV13|few|-|TRBJ2-7
TGTGCCAGCAGCCAGGGACGGTCGACCTACGAGCAGTACTTC
CASSQGRSTYEQYF
>TRBV5-1|once|TRBD1|TRBJ2-7
TGCGCCAGCAGCGCGGGGACAGGGGGCGGATATGACTACTTC
CASSAGTGGGYDYF
>TRBV11-2|-|-|TRBJ1-1
TGTGCCAGCAGCTTCGGTAACACTGAAGCTTTCTTT
CASSFGNTEAFF
>TRBV19|-|TRBD2|TRBJ2-1
TGTGCCAGTAGTATAGGATCTAGCGGGGAGAGGAATGAGCAGTTCTTC
CASSIGSSGERNEQFF
>TRBV6-6|-|TRBD1|TRBJ1-5
TGTGCCAGCAGTTACTCGACAGGGTTAGGCAATCAGCCCCAGCATTTT
CASSYSTGLGNQPQHF
>TRBV11-2|-|-|TRBJ1-1
TGTGCCAGCAGCTTGGTAGTACAGCAAGACACTGAAGCTTTCTTT
CASSLVVQQDTEAFF
>TRBV6-5|-|-|TRBJ1-6
TGTGCCAGCAGTTACTCGGGACACTCCTATAATTCACCCCTCCACTTT
CASSYSGHSYNSPLHF
>TRBV11-2|-|TRBD2|TRBJ2-7
TGTGCCAGCAGCTTAGATCGACTAGCGGGGGAGCAGTACTTC
CASSLDRLAGEQYF
>TRBV4-2|many|-|TRBJ2-7
TGTGCCAGCAGCCAAGATGTGGGGGCTCGGAACTTC
CASSQDVGARNF
>TRBV9|-|TRBD2|TRBJ2-3
TGTGCCAGCAGCGTAGGGCGGGGGGGCCTAGATACGCAGTATTTT
CASSVGRGGLDTQYF
>TRBV30|medium-sized|TRBD1|TRBJ1-6
TGTGCCTGGAGGGGGGACAGGGGGCTCAGTTCACCCCTCCACTTT
CAWRGDRGLSSPLHF
>TRBV7-2|-|-|TRBJ2-5
TGTGCCAGCAGCCGCTCGGGGGCCCAAGAGACCCAGTACTTC
CASSRSGAQETQYF
>TRBV5-4|-|-|TRBJ1-1
TGTGCCAGCAGCTTGGCCGTGGGGGGCCCAAACACTGAAGCTTTCTTT
CASSLAVGGPNTEAFF
>TRBV14|-|-|TRBJ1-3
TGTGCCAGCAGCCAAGTGAGGGGCTCTGGAAACACCATATATTTT
CASSQVRGSGNTIYF
>TRBV7-2|many|TRBD2|TRBJ2-5
TGTGCCAGCAGCTTAGGGGGCGGGGGGGCACAAGAGACCCAGTACTTC
CASSLGGGGAQETQYF